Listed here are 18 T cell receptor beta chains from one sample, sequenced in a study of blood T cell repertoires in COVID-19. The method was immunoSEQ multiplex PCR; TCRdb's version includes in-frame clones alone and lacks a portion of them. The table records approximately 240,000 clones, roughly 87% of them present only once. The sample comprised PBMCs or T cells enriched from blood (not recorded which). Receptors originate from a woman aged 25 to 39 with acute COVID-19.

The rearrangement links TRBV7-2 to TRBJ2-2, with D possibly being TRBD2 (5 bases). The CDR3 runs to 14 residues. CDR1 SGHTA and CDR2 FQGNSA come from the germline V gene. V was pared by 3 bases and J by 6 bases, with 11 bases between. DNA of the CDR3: TGTGCCAGCAGCTTCGTTCCGCGGGCCGGGGAGCTGTTTTTT. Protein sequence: CASSFVPRAGELFF. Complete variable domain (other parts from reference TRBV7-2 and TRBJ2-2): GAGVSQSPSNKVTEKGKDVELRCDPISGHTALYWYRQSLGQGLEFLIYFQGNSAPDKSGLPSDRFSAERTGGSVSTLTIQRTQQEDSAVYLCASSFVPRAGELFFGEGSRLTVL.

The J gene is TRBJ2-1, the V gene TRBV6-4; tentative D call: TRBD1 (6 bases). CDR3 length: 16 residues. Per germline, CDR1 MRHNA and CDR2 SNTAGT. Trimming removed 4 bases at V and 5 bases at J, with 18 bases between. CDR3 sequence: CASSVEFSRGNNEQFF. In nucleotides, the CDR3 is TGTGCCAGCAGTGTTGAGTTTTCCAGGGGAAACAATGAGCAGTTCTTC.

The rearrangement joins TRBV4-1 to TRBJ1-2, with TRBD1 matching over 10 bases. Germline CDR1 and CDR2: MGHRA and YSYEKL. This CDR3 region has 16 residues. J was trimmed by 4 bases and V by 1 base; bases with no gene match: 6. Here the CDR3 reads CASSQVGTGAGYGYTF. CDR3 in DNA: TGCGCCAGCAGCCAAGTCGGGACAGGGGCGGGCTATGGCTACACCTTC.

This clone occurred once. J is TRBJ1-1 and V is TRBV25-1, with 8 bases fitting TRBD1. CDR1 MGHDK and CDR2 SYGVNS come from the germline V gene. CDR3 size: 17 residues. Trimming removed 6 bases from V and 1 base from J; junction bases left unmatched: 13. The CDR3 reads CASSNRIAGGANTEAFF. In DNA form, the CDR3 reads TGTGCCAGCAGCAATCGAATCGCAGGGGGCGCGAACACTGAAGCTTTCTTT.

The CDR3 here is CASSLGAGSSYNEQFF. The DNA of the CDR3 is TGTGCCAGCAGCTTGGGCGCGGGTTCTTCCTACAATGAGCAGTTCTTC. The V call is TRBV7-9, the J call TRBJ2-1; TRBD2 might be the D (5 bases). The CDR3 is 16 residues long. Germline loops: CDR1 SEHNR, CDR2 FQNEAQ (reference sequence). Between the trimmed V and J ends, which lost 3 bases and 1 base, there was a span of 13 bases.

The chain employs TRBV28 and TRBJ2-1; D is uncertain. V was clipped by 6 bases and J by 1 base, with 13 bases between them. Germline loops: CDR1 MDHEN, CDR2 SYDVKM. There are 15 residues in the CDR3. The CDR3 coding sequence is TGTGCCAGCAGCACCAATTTCAGGTCCTACAATGAGCAGTTCTTC. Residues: CASSTNFRSYNEQFF.

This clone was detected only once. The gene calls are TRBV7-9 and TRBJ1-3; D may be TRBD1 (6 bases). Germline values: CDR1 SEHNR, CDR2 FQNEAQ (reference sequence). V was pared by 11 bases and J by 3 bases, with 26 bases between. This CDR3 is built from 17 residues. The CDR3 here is CADLEGEQGHDGNTIYF. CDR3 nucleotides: TGTGCCGACCTCGAGGGGGAGCAGGGTCACGATGGAAACACCATATATTTT.

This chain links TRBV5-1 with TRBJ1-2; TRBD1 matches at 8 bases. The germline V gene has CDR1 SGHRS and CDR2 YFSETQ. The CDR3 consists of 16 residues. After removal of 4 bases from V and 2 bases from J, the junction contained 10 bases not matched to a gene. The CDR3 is CASSPNQGATNYGYTF. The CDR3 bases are TGCGCCAGCAGCCCCAATCAGGGGGCTACGAACTATGGCTACACCTTC.

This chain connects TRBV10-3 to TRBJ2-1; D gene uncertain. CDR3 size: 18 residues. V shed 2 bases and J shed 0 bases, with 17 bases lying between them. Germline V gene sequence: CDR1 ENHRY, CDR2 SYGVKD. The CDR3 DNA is TGTGCCATCAGTGAGAGTTTGTGGCGGTGGAGCTCCTACAATGAGCAGTTCTTC. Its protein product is CAISESLWRWSSYNEQFF.

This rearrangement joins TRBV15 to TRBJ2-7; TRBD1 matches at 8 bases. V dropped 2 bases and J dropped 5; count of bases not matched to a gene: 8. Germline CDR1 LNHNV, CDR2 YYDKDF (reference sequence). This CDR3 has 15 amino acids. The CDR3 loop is CATSRTGTGEHEQYF. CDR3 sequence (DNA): TGTGCCACCAGCAGAACCGGGACAGGTGAGCACGAGCAGTACTTC.

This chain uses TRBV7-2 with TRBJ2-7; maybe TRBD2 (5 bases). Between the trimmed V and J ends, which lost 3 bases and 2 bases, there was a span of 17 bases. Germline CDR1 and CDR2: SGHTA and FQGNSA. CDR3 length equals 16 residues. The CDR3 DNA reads TGTGCCAGCAGCTTTCCTAGAGGTAGCGCCGCCTACGAGCAGTACTTC. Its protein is CASSFPRGSAAYEQYF.

CDR3 sequence (DNA): TGTGCCACCAATAGCGGCTCCTACGAGCAGTACTTC. Protein: CATNSGSYEQYF. V usage is TRBV5-4 and J usage is TRBJ2-7; D perhaps matches TRBD2 (6 bases). CDR1 is SGHNT and CDR2 is YYREEE in the germline V gene (reference sequence). Trimming stripped 9 bases from V and 0 bases from J, with 10 bases between. The CDR3 extends over 12 amino acids.

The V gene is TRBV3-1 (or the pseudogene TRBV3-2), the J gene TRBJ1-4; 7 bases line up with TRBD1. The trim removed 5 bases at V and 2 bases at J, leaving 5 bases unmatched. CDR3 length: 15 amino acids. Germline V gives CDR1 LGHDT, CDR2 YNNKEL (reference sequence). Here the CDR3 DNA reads TGTGCCAGCAGCGCTACAGGGGATACTAATGAAAAACTGTTTTTT. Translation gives CASSATGDTNEKLFF.

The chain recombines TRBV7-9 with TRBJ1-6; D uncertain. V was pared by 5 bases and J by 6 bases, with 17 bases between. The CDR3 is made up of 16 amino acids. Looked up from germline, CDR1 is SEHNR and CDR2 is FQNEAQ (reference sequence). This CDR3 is CASSPVSGQPNSPLHF. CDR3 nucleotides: TGTGCCAGCAGCCCAGTTAGCGGGCAGCCTAATTCACCCCTCCACTTT. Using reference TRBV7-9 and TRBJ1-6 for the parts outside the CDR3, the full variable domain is DTGVSQNPRHKITKRGQNVTFRCDPISEHNRLYWYRQTLGQGPEFLTYFQNEAQLEKSRLLSDRFSAERPKGSFSTLEIQRTEQGDSAMYLCASSPVSGQPNSPLHFGNGTRLTVT.

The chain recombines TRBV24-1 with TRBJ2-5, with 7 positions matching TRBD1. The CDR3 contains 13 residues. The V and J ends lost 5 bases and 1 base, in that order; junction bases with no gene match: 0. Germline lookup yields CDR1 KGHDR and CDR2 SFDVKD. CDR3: CATSAGGQETQYF. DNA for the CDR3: TGTGCCACCAGTGCAGGGGGCCAAGAGACCCAGTACTTC.

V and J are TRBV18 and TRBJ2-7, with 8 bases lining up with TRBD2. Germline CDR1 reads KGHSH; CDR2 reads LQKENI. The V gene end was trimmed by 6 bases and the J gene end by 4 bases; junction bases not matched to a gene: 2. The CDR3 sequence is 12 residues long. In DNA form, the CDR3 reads TGTGCCAGCTCGGGACTAGATTACGAGCAGTACTTC. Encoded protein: CASSGLDYEQYF.

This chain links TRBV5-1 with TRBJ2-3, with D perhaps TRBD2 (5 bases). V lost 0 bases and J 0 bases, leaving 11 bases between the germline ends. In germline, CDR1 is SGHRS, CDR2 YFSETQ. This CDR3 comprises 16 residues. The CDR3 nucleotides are TGCGCCAGCAGCTTGGGAACGGGAACTAGCACAGATACGCAGTATTTT. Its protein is CASSLGTGTSTDTQYF. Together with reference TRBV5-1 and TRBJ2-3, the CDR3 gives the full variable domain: KAGVTQTPRYLIKTRGQQVTLSCSPISGHRSVSWYQQTPGQGLQFLFEYFSETQRNKGNFPGRFSGRQFSNSRSEMNVSTLELGDSALYLCASSLGTGTSTDTQYFGPGTRLTVL.

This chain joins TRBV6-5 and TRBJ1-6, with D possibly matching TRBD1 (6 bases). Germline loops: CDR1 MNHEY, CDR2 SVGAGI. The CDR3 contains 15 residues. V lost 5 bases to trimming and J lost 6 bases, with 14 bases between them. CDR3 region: CASSPVRQANSPLHF. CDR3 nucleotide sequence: TGTGCCAGCAGTCCCGTCAGACAGGCTAATTCACCCCTCCACTTT.